This entry describes one T cell receptor beta chain. This sample was included in a study of blood T cell repertoires in COVID-19. At the level of the study: T cells, B-cell-depleted T cells, or PBMCs supplied cDNA or gDNA.

Looked up from germline, CDR1 is SQVTM and CDR2 is ANQGSEA. The length of the CDR3 is 16 residues. The V gene lost 7 bases and the J gene lost 0 bases, with 19 bases spanning the gap. The authors' processing: Cell counts per sample came from amplifying reference gene primers. Method: immunoSEQ multiplex PCR; TCRdb's copy keeps in-frame clones and lacks some. The V and J calls and clone size come from that table; D and trimming were worked out from the DNA. The sample lists about 56,000 clones; roughly 80% were seen once. Material: peripheral blood. The genes are TRBV29-1 and TRBJ1-3, with D hard to call. This receptor was identified in a woman older than 75 with acute or convalescent COVID-19. The CDR3, as DNA: TGCAGCGCCGGAGGGTCAGGTTCTACCTCTGGAAACACCATATATTTT. Translation: CSAGGSGSTSGNTIYF. Together with reference TRBV29-1 and TRBJ1-3, the CDR3 gives the full variable domain: SAVISQKPSRDICQRGTSLTIQCQVDSQVTMMFWYRQQPGQSLTLIATANQGSEATYESGFVIDKFPISRPNLTFSTLTVSNMSPEDSSIYLCSAGGSGSTSGNTIYFGEGSWLTVV.